This TCR beta chain was profiled in a study of blood T cell repertoires in COVID-19. On the study more broadly: Both acute and convalescent COVID-19 samples were obtained from the United States, Italy and Spain. Sources were T cells, B-cell-depleted T cells, or PBMCs; the material itself was cDNA or gDNA.

Per the original methods: Reference gene primer amplification yielded estimated nucleated cell counts. The repertoire was sequenced with immunoSEQ multiplex PCR; TCRdb's copy has only in-frame clones and lacks some. For V, J and clone size, that table is used; D and trimming come from the DNA. The data hold roughly 50,000 clones, with roughly 84% observed a single time. Germline assignment: CDR1 SGDLS and CDR2 YYNGEE. The CDR3 covers 16 residues. The germline V and J ends were trimmed by 0 bases and 0 bases, with 12 bases remaining between them. This clone was seen a handful of times. The TCR was taken from a man between 65 and 79 years old with active COVID-19. The sequenced material came from peripheral blood. The chain couples TRBV9 to TRBJ1-1, with D perhaps matching TRBD1 (5 bases). Here the CDR3 reads CASSVGQGFMNTEAFF. The CDR3 nucleotides read TGTGCCAGCAGCGTAGGTCAGGGTTTTATGAACACTGAAGCTTTCTTT. The variable domain in full, completed from reference TRBV9 and TRBJ1-1, reads DSGVTQTPKHLITATGQRVTLRCSPRSGDLSVYWYQQSLDQGLQFLIQYYNGEERAKGNILERFSAQQFPDLHSELNLSSLELGDSALYFCASSVGQGFMNTEAFFGQGTRLTVV.